Presented here are 23 T cell receptor beta chains from one specimen sequenced in a study of T cells in Graves' hyperthyroidism and ophthalmopathy. Amplification yielded TCR beta CDR3 regions, with RNA transcripts as the source. A set of HTBI primers served as the primers for a first-round RT-PCR of the TCR CDR3. MiXCR, run by TCRdb on the multiplex PCR reads, gives a single entry per CDR3 protein. The table includes approximately 600,000 distinct CDR3 sequences, approximately 15% detected once. The sequenced sample consisted of blood. These receptors originate from a woman under 30 with Graves' ophthalmopathy.

The chain recombines TRBV3-1 with TRBJ1-1; a weak D match, TRBD1 (5 bases). Trimming left V 5 bases short and J 2 bases short, with 24 bases between. The CDR3 sequence is 18 residues long. Germline V lookup: CDR1 LGHDT, CDR2 YNNKEL (reference sequence). This CDR3 is CASSFGTSIPSYNTEAFF. The CDR3 DNA sequence: TGTGCCAGCAGCTTCGGGACCTCCATTCCGTCCTATAACACTGAAGCTTTCTTT.

V is TRBV25-1 and J is TRBJ2-1; D possibly corresponds to TRBD1 (5 bases). Germline lookup yields CDR1 MGHDK and CDR2 SYGVNS. The CDR3 consists of 14 residues. V was pared by 5 bases and J by 6 bases, with 14 bases between. This chain's CDR3 is CASSRAGLFNEQFF. Written as DNA, the CDR3 is TGTGCCAGCAGTCGGGCAGGGTTGTTCAATGAGCAGTTCTTC.

Only a few counts were recorded for this clonotype. V gene TRBV5-1 combines with J gene TRBJ1-4, with a tentative D call TRBD1 (6 bases). In germline, CDR1 is SGHRS, CDR2 YFSETQ. CDR3 length: 15 residues. Between the trimmed V and J ends, which lost 1 base and 4 bases, there was a span of 11 bases. The CDR3 is CASSLTTGNNEKLFF. The CDR3 DNA reads as TGCGCCAGCAGCTTGACGACAGGAAATAATGAAAAACTGTTTTTT.

Concerning this clonotype: A read error may be the cause here, since a much bigger clone is one base away. CDR3 loop: CASRHRGSCNEQFF. The CDR3 bases are TGTGCCAGCCGCCACAGGGGCTCCTGCAATGAGCAGTTCTTC. V is TRBV27 and J is TRBJ2-1, with 7 nucleotides matching TRBD1. CDR3 size: 14 residues. Germline V gene sequence: CDR1 MNHEY, CDR2 SMNVEV (reference sequence).

This clonotype has a handful of counts. A much larger clone lies a single base off, so this may be a read error. The rearrangement uses TRBV2 and TRBJ1-5; the D is unclear. The germline gives CDR1 SNHLY, CDR2 FYNNEI. This CDR3 comprises 15 residues. The CDR3 region has the DNA TGTGCCAGCAGTGAAGGATGGGGTAGCAATCAGCGCCAGCATTTT. Translating gives CASSEGWGSNQRQHF.

Turning to this clonotype: This may arise from a read error, as a much more abundant clone is one base away. The chain has TRBV14 and TRBJ2-7; D gene ambiguous. The CDR3 is made up of 11 amino acids. Germline V lookup: CDR1 SGHDN, CDR2 FVKESK. For the CDR3, the DNA is TGTGCCAGCAGCCACAACTACGAGCATTACTTC. It encodes CASSHNYEHYF.

The rearrangement links TRBV19 to TRBJ1-3; weak D call: TRBD1 (5 bases). V lost 6 bases and J lost 0, with 12 bases in between. Germline CDR1 and CDR2: LNHDA and SQIVND (reference sequence). This CDR3 contains 15 residues. This CDR3 reads CASRDRGYSGNTIYF. The DNA for the CDR3 is TGTGCCAGTAGGGATCGGGGGTACTCTGGAAACACCATATATTTT.

This clonotype occurred many times. This chain joins TRBV6-1 and TRBJ2-1; 9 positions agree with TRBD2. This CDR3 has 20 amino acids. V was pared by 7 bases and J by 1 base, with 20 bases of the junction left unmatched. Looked up from germline, CDR1 is MNHNS and CDR2 is SASEGT. Written as DNA, the CDR3 is TGTGCCAGCACCTGCGCCGGGACTAGCAAGTCCAGGACGTCCTACAATGAGCAGTTCTTC. It translates to CASTCAGTSKSRTSYNEQFF.

This clonotype was observed at least ten times. This chain links TRBV7-9 with TRBJ1-2, with a tentative D call TRBD1 (6 bases). Germline CDR1 is SEHNR and CDR2 is FQNEAQ (reference sequence). This CDR3 is 13 amino acids long. The ends were cut back, 1 base at V and 12 bases at J, with 15 bases in the middle. The CDR3 here is CASSLGQAEEHTF. CDR3 sequence (DNA): TGTGCCAGCAGCTTAGGACAGGCGGAGGAGCACACCTTC.

In this sample, this clonotype turned up many times. The V call is TRBV18, the J call TRBJ2-3; a weak D match, TRBD2 (6 bases). CDR1 is KGHSH, CDR2 LQKENI, per germline. The V gene lost 1 base and the J gene lost 0 bases, with 8 bases spanning the gap. This CDR3 has 15 amino acids. The CDR3 spells CASSPRSGSTDTQYF. The CDR3, as DNA: TGTGCCAGCTCACCACGGAGCGGGAGCACAGATACGCAGTATTTT.

This clonotype was detected ten times or more. The chain joins TRBV20-1 to TRBJ1-5, with 10 positions matching TRBD1. This CDR3 is 16 amino acids long. Germline trimming cut 0 bases from V and 3 bases from J; bases unmatched to any gene: 5. CDR1 and CDR2 (germline): DFQATT, SNEGSKA (reference sequence). DNA for the CDR3: TGCAGTGCTAGAGAGTGGGACAGGGGAGTCAATCAGCCCCAGCATTTT. It specifies CSAREWDRGVNQPQHF.

The sample holds many counts of this clonotype. V and J are TRBV2 and TRBJ2-7; no clear D. The V end lost 2 bases, the J end lost 2 bases, and 13 bases lay between the germline ends. This CDR3 is 15 amino acids long. From germline, CDR1 is SNHLY and CDR2 FYNNEI. The CDR3 region has the DNA TGTGCCAGCAGTGAACCCGCAGGAAGGGCCTACGAGCAGTACTTC. Protein product: CASSEPAGRAYEQYF.

This sequence joins TRBV18 and TRBJ2-2, with 7 bases aligning to TRBD1. The germline gives CDR1 KGHSH, CDR2 LQKENI. The V and J ends lost 0 bases and 1 base, in that order; junction bases with no gene match: 2. The CDR3 is 16 residues long. CDR3 in amino acids: CASSPPNRGNTGELFF. The CDR3 coding sequence is TGTGCCAGCTCACCACCGAACAGGGGGAACACCGGGGAGCTGTTTTTT.

Ten or more counts support this clonotype. This chain uses TRBV7-9 with TRBJ1-1; no definite D call. Trimming shortened V by 5 bases and J by 5 bases, and 18 bases separated the two germline ends. The length of the CDR3 is 15 residues. Germline V gene data show CDR1 as SEHNR and CDR2 as FQNEAQ (reference sequence). The CDR3 region is CASSPGRNPGTEAFF. The CDR3 bases are TGTGCCAGCAGCCCTGGTAGGAATCCGGGGACTGAAGCTTTCTTT.

As concerns this clonotype: This CDR3 is missing its conserved last phenylalanine or tryptophan, likely due to a read error. The chain is built from TRBV20-1 and TRBJ2-7; 9 nucleotides align to TRBD2. The CDR3 covers 13 residues. Germline CDR1 is DFQATT and CDR2 is SNEGSKA (reference sequence). J lost 2 bases, V lost 8 bases, and 7 bases had no gene match. CDR3 sequence reads: CSLRAGGTYEQYL. In DNA, the CDR3 is TGCAGTTTACGGGCGGGAGGGACCTACGAGCAGTACCTC.

A note on this clonotype: A much larger clone is a single base away; this may be a read error. V is TRBV27 and J is TRBJ1-2; 9 nucleotides line up with TRBD1. The germline V gene has CDR1 MNHEY and CDR2 SMNVEV (reference sequence). Unmatched junction bases numbered 11, after V lost 5 bases and J lost 7 bases. The CDR3 runs to 15 residues. The CDR3 region has the DNA TGTGCCAGCAGTCTCGGGACAGGGCTCGGGCGTGGCTACACCTTC. This translates into CASSLGTGLGRGYTF.

This clonotype was seen ten or more times. V and J are TRBV27 and TRBJ2-7; tentatively, D is TRBD1 (5 bases). Germline values: CDR1 MNHEY, CDR2 SMNVEV (reference sequence). The V end lost 5 bases, the J end lost 3 bases, and 26 bases lay between the germline ends. The CDR3 runs 18 residues. The CDR3 protein is CASSPSGVQGGGYYEQYF. The CDR3 nucleotides read TGTGCCAGCAGTCCCTCCGGTGTCCAGGGTGGTGGCTACTACGAGCAGTACTTC.

This clonotype was recorded at least ten times. The chain uses TRBV7-2 and TRBJ1-4; D is unclear. V gave up 5 bases and J gave up 1 base, with 11 bases separating them. The V gene's germline CDR1 is SGHTA and CDR2 FQGNSA. The CDR3 sequence is 15 residues long. The CDR3 loop is CASSPYAGTNEKLFF. The CDR3 nucleotides read TGTGCCAGCAGCCCCTATGCAGGAACTAATGAAAAACTGTTTTTT.

CDR3 bases: TGTGCCAGCAGCGTAGGACTAGCGGGTTCTCCACTAGCCAAAAACATTCAGTACTTC. It yields the protein CASSVGLAGSPLAKNIQYF. This chain joins TRBV7-9 and TRBJ2-4; the match to TRBD2 covers 11 bases. The CDR3 covers 19 residues. CDR1 is SEHNR and CDR2 is FQNEAQ in the germline V gene (reference sequence). The V segment lost 5 bases and the J segment 0 bases; nucleotides outside the gene matches: 12.

This clonotype was seen repeatedly, ten times or more. The V gene is TRBV7-2, the J gene TRBJ2-1; D gene ambiguous. Germline CDR1 and CDR2: SGHTA and FQGNSA. Trimming took off 2 bases at V and 4 bases at J, with 12 bases between the two ends. The CDR3 consists of 15 residues. CDR3 DNA sequence: TGTGCCAGCAGCTTATCACAGCTCTTATACAATGAGCAGTTCTTC. Protein product: CASSLSQLLYNEQFF.

On this clonotype: A read error is possible here, since a much larger clone lies one base away. The chain couples TRBV5-5 to TRBJ2-3, with no clear D. V lost 2 bases and J 2 bases, leaving 6 bases between the germline ends. CDR3 size: 13 residues. Looked up from germline, CDR1 is SGHKS and CDR2 is YYEKEE (reference sequence). CDR3 protein: CASSFLNTDTQYF. CDR3 in DNA: TGTGCCAGCAGCTTTTTAAACACAGATACGCAGTATTTT. Based on the CDR3 plus reference TRBV5-5 and TRBJ2-3, the full variable domain is DAGVTQSPTHLIKTRGQQVTLRCSPISGHKSVSWYQQVLGQGPQFIFQYYEKEERGRGNFPDRFSARQFPNYSSELNVNALLLGDSALYLCASSFLNTDTQYFGPGTRLTVL.

This clonotype was seen ten or more times. The rearrangement uses TRBV12-3 or TRBV12-4 and TRBJ1-1; D is perhaps TRBD1 (5 bases). V lost 6 bases to trimming and J lost 7 bases, with 9 bases between them. CDR3 length: 11 residues. This chain's CDR3 is CASSGGGEAFF. CDR3 in DNA: TGTGCCAGCAGCGGGGGTGGTGAAGCTTTCTTT.

This clonotype was detected many times. The rearrangement joins TRBV7-9 to TRBJ2-1; 8 bases fit TRBD1. The CDR3 loop spans 13 amino acids. Germline V gene sequence: CDR1 SEHNR, CDR2 FQNEAQ (reference sequence). Trimming at V came to 5 bases and at J to 15 bases, leaving 12 bases not matched to a gene. The CDR3 reads CASSLLTTGVGFF. CDR3 DNA sequence: TGTGCCAGCAGCCTCCTGACGACAGGGGTGGGGTTCTTC.